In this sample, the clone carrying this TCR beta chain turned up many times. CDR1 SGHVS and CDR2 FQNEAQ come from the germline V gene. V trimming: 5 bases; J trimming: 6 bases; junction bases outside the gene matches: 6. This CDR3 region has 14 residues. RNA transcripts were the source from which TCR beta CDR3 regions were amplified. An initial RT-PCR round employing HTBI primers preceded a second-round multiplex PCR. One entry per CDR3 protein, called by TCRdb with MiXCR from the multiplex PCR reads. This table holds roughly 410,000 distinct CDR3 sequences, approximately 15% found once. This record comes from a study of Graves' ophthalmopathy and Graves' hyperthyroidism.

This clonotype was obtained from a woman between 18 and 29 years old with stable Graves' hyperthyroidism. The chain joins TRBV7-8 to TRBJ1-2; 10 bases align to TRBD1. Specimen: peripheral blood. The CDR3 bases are TGTGCCAGCAGCCCTGACAGGGGGCGAGATGGCTACACCTTC. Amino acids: CASSPDRGRDGYTF.